Presented here are 10 T cell receptor beta chains from one specimen sequenced in a study of CD4 and CD8 cells across lung adenocarcinoma regions. TCRdb analysed the PCR reads with MiXCR anew, one entry per CDR3 protein. Among some 11,000 distinct CDR3 sequences listed, around 50% were seen once. Material for sequencing was CD8+ T cells from the margin of a lung tumor. These receptors were taken from a female donor with lung adenocarcinoma. The CD4 and CD8 labels of this study may be unreliable.

This clonotype has at least ten counts. V and J are TRBV12-3 or TRBV12-4 and TRBJ1-1; D gene uncertain. The CDR3 loop spans 17 amino acids. Trimming pared 4 bases from V and 3 bases from J, leaving 21 bases between. The CDR3 protein is CASSSPATGNLDTEAFF. CDR3 coding DNA: TGTGCCAGCAGTTCCCCAGCCACGGGAAACTTGGACACTGAAGCTTTCTTT.

V gene TRBV6-1 combines with J gene TRBJ2-1; possible D gene TRBD2, 5 bases. The end of the DNA fits TRBJ2-5 better, so the J call may be wrong. The CDR3 spans 13 residues. Germline CDR1 and CDR2: MNHNS and SASEGT. Written as DNA, the CDR3 is TGTGCCAGCAGCCCGGGATTAAAACAGACCCAGTACTTC. Translated: CASSPGLKQTQYF.

This chain's CDR3 is CASSVASYNKQYF. CDR3 nucleotides: TGTGCCAGCAGCGTAGCCAGCTACAACAAGCAGTACTTC. This chain links TRBV9 with TRBJ2-4; D is unclear. CDR3 length: 13 residues. V was shortened by 0 bases and J by 13 bases, with 14 bases between the two germline ends. Germline V CDR1 and CDR2: SGDLS, YYNGEE.

This clonotype is termed medium-sized. The chain combines TRBV6-1 with TRBJ1-2; D call uncertain. The length of the CDR3 is 16 residues. V lost 2 bases to trimming and J lost 6 bases, with 19 bases between them. CDR1 MNHNS and CDR2 SASEGT come from the germline V gene. CDR3 residues: CASSEFSDGVFNGYTF. In DNA, the CDR3 is TGTGCCAGCAGTGAATTCTCTGACGGGGTGTTTAATGGCTACACCTTC.

Only a few counts were recorded for this clonotype. Being one base from a much bigger clone, this may be a read error. The CDR3 loop reads CVSSSNPTGATGELFF. The CDR3 coding sequence is TGTGTCAGCAGTTCCAATCCGACAGGGGCCACCGGGGAGCTGTTTTTT. The chain recombines TRBV6-5 with TRBJ2-2, with 8 positions matching TRBD1. Germline assignment: CDR1 MNHEY and CDR2 SVGAGI. This CDR3 contains 16 residues.

By sample fraction, this clonotype is medium-sized. The chain couples TRBV10-3 to TRBJ2-3, with 8 positions matching TRBD2. Trimming at V came to 6 bases and at J to 1 base, leaving 3 bases not matched to a gene. CDR3 length equals 14 residues. Germline V gene lookup returns CDR1 ENHRY and CDR2 SYGVKD. Here the CDR3 DNA reads TGTGCCATCAGAAAGCGGGGGCGCACAGATACGCAGTATTTT. This codes for CAIRKRGRTDTQYF.

The chain joins TRBV11-3 to TRBJ2-3; TRBD2 matches 10 bases. Germline-derived CDR1 and CDR2 are SGHNT and YENEEA. This CDR3 is built from 17 residues. Losses at the gene ends were 5 bases for V and 1 base for J; bases not matched to a gene: 9. CDR3 loop: CASSKRGSGGRTDTQYF. The CDR3 region has the DNA TGTGCCAGCAGCAAGAGAGGTAGCGGGGGGCGCACAGATACGCAGTATTTT.

In regard to this clonotype: The junction departs from germline at one end; a sequencing error may be responsible. V usage is TRBV6-1 and J usage is TRBJ2-1; no definite D call. The germline gives CDR1 MNHNS, CDR2 SASEGT. There are 13 residues in the CDR3. CDR3 protein: CASNVERNNEQYF. Here the CDR3 DNA reads TGTGCCAGCAATGTGGAGAGGAACAATGAGCAGTATTTC.

This clonotype is medium-sized within its sample. The chain recombines TRBV6-1 with TRBJ2-1; possibly TRBD1 for D (6 bases). Trimming removed 3 bases from V and 7 bases from J, with 10 bases in between. There are 13 residues in the CDR3. The V gene's germline CDR1 is MNHNS and CDR2 SASEGT. This CDR3 is CASSDHRANEQFF. The CDR3 DNA is TGTGCCAGCAGTGACCACAGGGCTAATGAGCAGTTCTTC.

This clonotype was found a few times. This chain uses TRBV27 with TRBJ2-5; D remains unclear. Trimming pared 6 bases from V and 0 bases from J, leaving 14 bases between. Germline V CDR1 and CDR2: MNHEY, SMNVEV (reference sequence). The CDR3 has 15 residues. CDR3 nucleotide sequence: TGTGCCAGCAGCCGGACGGCCTCCTACCAAGAGACCCAGTACTTC. Protein sequence: CASSRTASYQETQYF.